This T cell receptor (beta chain) came from a study of PD-1 blockade in classical Hodgkin lymphoma. As to this clone: Its matching antigen is unknown.

Overall study findings and caveats: By C4D1, diversity of CD4+ TCRs had risen significantly, whereas that of CD8+ TCRs had not. After ASCT, patients who started nivolumab under 1 year later were excluded.

Libraries were prepared by immunoSEQ multiplex PCR; TCRdb keeps only in-frame clonotypes and omits some of them. The sample shows around 96,000 clones, roughly 83% of them seen only once. All trial patients relapsed after autologous stem cell transplantation. Source: peripheral blood mononuclear cells (PBMCs), taken at baseline. The TCR originated in a human donor with classical Hodgkin lymphoma.

CDR3 nucleotide sequence: TGCGCCAGCAGCTTGGAGATAGCCAAAAACATTCAGTACTTC. Its translation: CASSLEIAKNIQYF. The V call is TRBV5-1, the J call TRBJ2-4; D call uncertain. Per the germline V gene, CDR1 is SGHRS and CDR2 is YFSETQ. This CDR3 has 14 amino acids. V gave up 0 bases and J gave up 0 bases, with 4 bases separating them.